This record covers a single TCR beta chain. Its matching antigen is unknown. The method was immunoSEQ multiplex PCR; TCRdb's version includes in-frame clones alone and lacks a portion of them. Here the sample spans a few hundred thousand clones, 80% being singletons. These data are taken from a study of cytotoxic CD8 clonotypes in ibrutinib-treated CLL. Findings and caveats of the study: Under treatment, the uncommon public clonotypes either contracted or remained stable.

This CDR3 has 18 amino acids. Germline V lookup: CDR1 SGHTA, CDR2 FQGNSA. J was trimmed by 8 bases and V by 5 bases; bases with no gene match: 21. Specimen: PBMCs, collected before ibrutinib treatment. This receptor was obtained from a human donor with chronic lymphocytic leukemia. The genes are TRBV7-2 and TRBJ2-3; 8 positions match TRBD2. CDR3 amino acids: CASSGPVAGLADRFTQYF. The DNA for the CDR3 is TGTGCCAGCAGCGGACCAGTCGCCGGACTAGCCGATCGATTTACGCAGTATTTT. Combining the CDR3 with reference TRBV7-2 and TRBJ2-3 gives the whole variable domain GAGVSQSPSNKVTEKGKDVELRCDPISGHTALYWYRQSLGQGLEFLIYFQGNSAPDKSGLPSDRFSAERTGGSVSTLTIQRTQQEDSAVYLCASSGPVAGLADRFTQYFGPGTRLTVL.